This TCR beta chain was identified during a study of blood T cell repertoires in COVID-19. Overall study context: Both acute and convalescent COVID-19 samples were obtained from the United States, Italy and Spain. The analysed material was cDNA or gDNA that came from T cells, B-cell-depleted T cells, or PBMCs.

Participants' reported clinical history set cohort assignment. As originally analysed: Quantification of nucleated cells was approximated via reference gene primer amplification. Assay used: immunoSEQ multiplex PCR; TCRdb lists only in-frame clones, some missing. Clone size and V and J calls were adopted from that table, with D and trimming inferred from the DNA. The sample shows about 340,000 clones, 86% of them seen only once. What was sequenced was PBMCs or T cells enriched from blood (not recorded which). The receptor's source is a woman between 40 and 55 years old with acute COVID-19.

CDR3 amino acids: CASSLARLGSSGELFF. The CDR3 DNA follows: TGCGCCAGCAGCTTGGCCCGGCTAGGATCTTCCGGGGAGCTGTTTTTT. The J gene is TRBJ2-2, the V gene TRBV5-1; the D is unclear. The CDR3 is made up of 16 amino acids. V was pared by 0 bases and J by 6 bases, with 15 bases between. From germline, CDR1 is SGHRS and CDR2 YFSETQ. Supplemented by reference TRBV5-1 and TRBJ2-2, the full variable domain reads KAGVTQTPRYLIKTRGQQVTLSCSPISGHRSVSWYQQTPGQGLQFLFEYFSETQRNKGNFPGRFSGRQFSNSRSEMNVSTLELGDSALYLCASSLARLGSSGELFFGEGSRLTVL.